These T cell receptor beta chains were read from a single sample in a study of cytomegalovirus exposure and HLA in healthy donors. Sequencing used immunoSEQ multiplex PCR; TCRdb keeps in-frame clones, though not all of them. The table has 150,000 to 200,000 clones, approximately 80% seen once. The sequenced sample was PBMCs. The source of these receptors is a man younger than 30 in good health and CMV-seronegative. The CDR3 runs from the conserved cysteine through the conserved F or W. A D gene is named only where the DNA matches it firmly. For some rows the clone size is stated as once, few or many, or as a class when expanded; others skip it.

size: .; J: TRBJ2-2; V: TRBV27; D: TRBD1; DNA: TGTGCCAGCAGTTTTGGGACAGGGAAGGCCGGGGAGCTGTTTTTT; CDR3: CASSFGTGKAGELFF
size: .; J: TRBJ2-1; V: TRBV6-5; D: TRBD2; DNA: TGTGCCAGCAGTTTTACTACTAGCGGCTCCTACAATGAGCAGTTCTTC; CDR3: CASSFTTSGSYNEQFF
size: .; J: TRBJ1-1; V: TRBV6-4; D: TRBD1; DNA: TGTGCCAGCAAACTGGAACAGGGGGGAACTGAAGCTTTCTTT; CDR3: CASKLEQGGTEAFF
size: .; J: TRBJ2-7; V: TRBV7-6; D: TRBD2; DNA: TGTGCCAGCAGCCCGAGGGAGGGGTACGAGCAGTACTTC; CDR3: CASSPREGYEQYF
size: .; J: TRBJ2-1; V: TRBV6-6; D: TRBD2; DNA: TGTGCCAGCAGAAGTCGACGGGGGGGCCCGGATGAGCAGTTCTTC; CDR3: CASRSRRGGPDEQFF
size: .; J: TRBJ2-1; V: TRBV11-2; D: .; DNA: TGTGCCAGCAGCTTACGCGGGTACAATGAGCAGTTCTTC; CDR3: CASSLRGYNEQFF
size: .; J: TRBJ2-5; V: TRBV6-5; D: TRBD2; DNA: TGTGCCAGCAGTCGGGGGGTTGGAGGGGAGACCCAGTACTTC; CDR3: CASSRGVGGETQYF
size: .; J: TRBJ2-1; V: TRBV7-9; D: .; DNA: TGTGCCAGCAGCCGAATAACAGGGCTCGAGCAGTTCTTC; CDR3: CASSRITGLEQFF
size: .; J: TRBJ2-1; V: TRBV7-6; D: .; DNA: TGTGCCAGCAGCTTAGCAAGCCAGCGGGCAATGAGCTCCTACAATGAGCAGTTCTTC; CDR3: CASSLASQRAMSSYNEQFF
size: .; J: TRBJ2-2; V: TRBV5-6; D: .; DNA: TGTGCCAGCAGCTGGGGAGCAGGGGAGCTGTTTTTT; CDR3: CASSWGAGELFF
size: once; J: TRBJ2-3; V: TRBV7-9; D: .; DNA: TGTGCCAGCAGCGACAGGAAGATTGGCACAGATACGCAGTATTTT; CDR3: CASSDRKIGTDTQYF
size: .; J: TRBJ2-1; V: TRBV2; D: TRBD2; DNA: TGTGCCAGCAGTCGTAGCGGGGGGCTAACCTACAATGAGCAGTTCTTC; CDR3: CASSRSGGLTYNEQFF
size: .; J: TRBJ2-3; V: TRBV11-3; D: .; DNA: TGTGCCAGCAGCTTAATCGGGGTTACGCAGTATTTT; CDR3: CASSLIGVTQYF
size: few; J: TRBJ2-2; V: TRBV6-5; D: .; DNA: TGTGCCAGCAGTTACTCGATTCTCGGCACCGGGGAGCTGTTTTTT; CDR3: CASSYSILGTGELFF
size: .; J: TRBJ2-3; V: TRBV18; D: .; DNA: TGTGCCAGCTCACCACAAGGGGGAGAAGATACGCAGTATTTT; CDR3: CASSPQGGEDTQYF
size: .; J: TRBJ1-1; V: TRBV4-2; D: TRBD1; DNA: TGTGCCAGCAGCCAAGTGGGGAACAGGGGGCGGGGCACTGAAGCTTTCTTT; CDR3: CASSQVGNRGRGTEAFF
size: .; J: TRBJ2-7; V: TRBV11-1; D: .; DNA: TGTGCCAGCAGCCCGAAAACCACACAGGGACGCTACGAGCAGTACTTC; CDR3: CASSPKTTQGRYEQYF
size: .; J: TRBJ1-5; V: TRBV14; D: .; DNA: TGTGCCAGCAGCCCCGGAGGGGTCAGCCATCAGCCCCAGCATTTT; CDR3: CASSPGGVSHQPQHF
size: .; J: TRBJ2-7; V: TRBV7-2; D: TRBD2; DNA: TGTGCCAGCAGCTTGGGGCTAGCGGGATACGAGCAGTACTTC; CDR3: CASSLGLAGYEQYF
size: .; J: TRBJ1-2; V: TRBV9; D: .; DNA: TGTGCCAGCAGCGTTAACGCGAACTATGGCTACACCTTC; CDR3: CASSVNANYGYTF
size: once; J: TRBJ1-2; V: TRBV5-6; D: .; DNA: TGTGCCAGCAGCTTGGAATGGGAGGGTAACTATGGCTACACCTTC; CDR3: CASSLEWEGNYGYTF
size: .; J: TRBJ2-2; V: TRBV30; D: .; DNA: TGTGCCTGGAGTTGGTTGGGCGCGGGGTGGAACACCGGGGAGCTGTTTTTT; CDR3: CAWSWLGAGWNTGELFF
size: .; J: TRBJ2-1; V: TRBV25-1; D: .; DNA: TGTGCCAGCGGTAACTGGGCCTCGACGAATGAGCAGTTCTTC; CDR3: CASGNWASTNEQFF
size: few; J: TRBJ1-4; V: TRBV16; D: .; DNA: TGTGCCAGCAGCCAATCGATGTCAGGGGCGGGTGAAAAACTGTTTTTT; CDR3: CASSQSMSGAGEKLFF
size: .; J: TRBJ2-7; V: TRBV6-1; D: .; DNA: TGTGCCAGCAGTGTGACAGACTCCTACGAGCAGTACTTC; CDR3: CASSVTDSYEQYF
size: .; J: TRBJ2-3; V: TRBV7-2; D: TRBD2; DNA: TGTGCCAGCAGCCCGCGGGGGGGAGACACAGATACGCAGTATTTT; CDR3: CASSPRGGDTDTQYF
size: few; J: TRBJ2-6; V: TRBV29-1; D: .; DNA: TGCAGCGTTGTTGCGGGGGCCAACGTCCTGACTTTC; CDR3: CSVVAGANVLTF
size: .; J: TRBJ1-6; V: TRBV7-9; D: .; DNA: TGTGCCAGCAGCTTAGCGAAACAGAATTATAATTCACCCCTCCACTTT; CDR3: CASSLAKQNYNSPLHF
size: few; J: TRBJ1-1; V: TRBV10-3; D: .; DNA: TGTGCCATCAGCCCGACAGCGAACACTGAAGCTTTCTTT; CDR3: CAISPTANTEAFF
size: .; J: TRBJ1-4; V: TRBV12-2; D: .; DNA: TGTGCAAGTCGCTTACCGACAGGGAAAGAAGAAAAACTGTTTTTT; CDR3: CASRLPTGKEEKLFF
size: .; J: TRBJ1-6; V: TRBV15; D: .; DNA: TGTGCCACCAGCAGATCTACCCCCTTGAGCTCCTATAATTCACCCCTCCACTTT; CDR3: CATSRSTPLSSYNSPLHF
size: .; J: TRBJ1-2; V: TRBV2; D: TRBD1; DNA: TGTGCCAGCAGCCAGGGACAGGGGGCGGTCCATGGCTACACCTTC; CDR3: CASSQGQGAVHGYTF
size: .; J: TRBJ1-3; V: TRBV7-9; D: TRBD1; DNA: TGTGCCAGCAGCTTAGGGACAGGGGGCACTGGAAACACCATATATTTT; CDR3: CASSLGTGGTGNTIYF
size: .; J: TRBJ1-2; V: TRBV6-1; D: TRBD1; DNA: TGTGCCACCCGGGGAGGACAGGGCAATGGCTACACCTTC; CDR3: CATRGGQGNGYTF
size: few; J: TRBJ2-7; V: TRBV7-9; D: .; DNA: TGTGCCAGCAGCCCCCCAACTAGGTCCCACGAGCAGTACTTC; CDR3: CASSPPTRSHEQYF
size: .; J: TRBJ2-7; V: TRBV7-9; D: .; DNA: TGTTCCTCCGGGAGCGAGTACGAGCAGTACTTC; CDR3: CSSGSEYEQYF